This T cell receptor (beta chain) was recovered during a study of shared clonotypes between healthy human individuals. Study context: The donors, two women and a few men, were aged 18 to 49. Donors had three CD4 naive, three CD4 memory, two CD8 naive and one CD8 memory plate apiece.

Whole-study results and caveats: Non-shared clonotypes showed lower generation probabilities than clonotypes common to all four donors.

The germline CDR1 and CDR2 sequences are SGHTA and FQGTGA. V was pared by 5 bases and J by 5 bases, with 15 bases between. The CDR3 is made up of 15 amino acids. Note on this clone: Its matching antigen is unknown.

The authors split each subset's genomic DNA evenly across several immunoSEQ plates. Measured with immunoSEQ multiplex PCR; TCRdb has only the in-frame clones, and not every one. The sample holds a few million clones, around 95% seen once. The sequence came from a man younger than 35 in good health. The sequencing input was naive CD4+ T cells sorted from blood. Subset: CD45RA+ positively selected. This chain links TRBV7-3 with TRBJ2-2; perhaps TRBD1 as D (6 bases). CDR3 nucleotides: TGTGCCAGCAGCCGTACAGGGTCGAGGACCGGGGAGCTGTTTTTT. Protein product: CASSRTGSRTGELFF.